This TCR beta chain was captured in a study of control samples from healthy donors and cancer patients. This CDR3 has 15 amino acids. Losses at the gene ends were 0 bases for V and 7 bases for J; bases not matched to a gene: 4. CDR1 is GTSNPN, CDR2 SVGIG, per germline (reference sequence). Data came from immunoSEQ multiplex PCR; TCRdb stores just in-frame clones and leaves some out. The top ten hold 13% of the sample, which has about 250,000 clones, roughly 82% seen once. This receptor was taken from a woman in her sixties with lung cancer. Sequenced sample: PBMCs. This rearrangement joins TRBV30 to TRBJ2-1, with TRBD2 matching over 12 bases. CDR3 sequence: CAWSVGLAGSNEQFF. The CDR3 DNA is TGTGCCTGGAGTGTCGGACTAGCGGGAAGTAATGAGCAGTTCTTC.